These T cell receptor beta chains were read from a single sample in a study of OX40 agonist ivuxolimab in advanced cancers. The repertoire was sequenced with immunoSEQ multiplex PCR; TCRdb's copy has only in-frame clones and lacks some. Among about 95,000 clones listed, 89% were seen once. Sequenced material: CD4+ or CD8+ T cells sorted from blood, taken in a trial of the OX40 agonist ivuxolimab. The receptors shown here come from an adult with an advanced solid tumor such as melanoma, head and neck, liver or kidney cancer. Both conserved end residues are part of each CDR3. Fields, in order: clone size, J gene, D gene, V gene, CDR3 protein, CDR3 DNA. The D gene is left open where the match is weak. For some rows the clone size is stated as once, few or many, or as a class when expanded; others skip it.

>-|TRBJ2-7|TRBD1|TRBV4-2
CASSARDRGPYEQYF
TGTGCCAGCAGCGCCCGGGACAGGGGTCCCTACGAGCAGTACTTC
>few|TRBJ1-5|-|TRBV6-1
CASSEDRAQPQHF
TGTGCCAGCAGTGAAGACAGGGCCCAGCCCCAGCATTTT
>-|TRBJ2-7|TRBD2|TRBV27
CASSFLPSRGVVTYEQYF
TGTGCCAGCAGTTTCCTCCCTTCACGGGGGGTCGTTACCTACGAGCAGTACTTC
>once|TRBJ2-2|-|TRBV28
CASSPNGGGLNTGELFF
TGTGCCAGCAGCCCCAATGGGGGGGGCTTGAACACCGGGGAGCTGTTTTTT
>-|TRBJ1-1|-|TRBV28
CASTLGGAEAFF
TGTGCCAGCACTCTCGGAGGGGCGGAAGCTTTCTTT
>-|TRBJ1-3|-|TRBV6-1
CASSQKGGNTIYF
TGTGCCAGCAGCCAAAAAGGTGGAAACACCATATATTTT
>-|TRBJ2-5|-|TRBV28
CASKLWEDKTQYF
TGTGCCAGCAAGTTGTGGGAAGACAAGACCCAGTACTTC
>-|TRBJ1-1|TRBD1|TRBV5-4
CASSWTRGMNTEAFF
TGTGCCAGCAGCTGGACCAGGGGGATGAACACTGAAGCTTTCTTT
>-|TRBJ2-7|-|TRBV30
CAWSRVYEQYF
TGTGCCTGGTCACGGGTTTACGAGCAGTACTTC
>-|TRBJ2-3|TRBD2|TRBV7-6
CASSLAGGLADTQYF
TGTGCCAGCAGCTTAGCGGGGGGGTTAGCAGATACGCAGTATTTT
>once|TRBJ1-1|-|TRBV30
CAWSVVSGWTEAFF
TGTGCCTGGAGTGTAGTATCAGGGTGGACTGAAGCTTTCTTT
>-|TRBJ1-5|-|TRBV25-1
CASTQTGSQPQHF
TGTGCCAGCACCCAAACAGGCTCTCAGCCCCAGCATTTT
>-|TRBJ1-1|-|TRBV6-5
CASSYWESGATEAFF
TGTGCCAGCAGTTATTGGGAATCGGGTGCCACTGAAGCTTTCTTT
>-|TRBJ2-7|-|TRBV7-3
CASSLGVYEQYF
TGTGCCAGCAGCTTGGGGGTTTACGAGCAGTACTTC
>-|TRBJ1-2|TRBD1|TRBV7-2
CASSFPDRSTGYTF
TGTGCCAGCAGCTTCCCGGACAGGTCTACTGGCTACACCTTC
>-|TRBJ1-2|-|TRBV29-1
CSVEGGSNYGYTF
TGCAGCGTTGAAGGGGGCAGTAACTATGGCTACACCTTC
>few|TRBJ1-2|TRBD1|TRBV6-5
CASSYIGQGTYGYTF
TGTGCCAGCAGTTACATCGGACAGGGAACGTATGGCTACACCTTC
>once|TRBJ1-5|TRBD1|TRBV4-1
CASSQGDRAYSNQPQHF
TGCGCCAGCAGCCAAGGCGACAGGGCCTATAGCAATCAGCCCCAGCATTTT
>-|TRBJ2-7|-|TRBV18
CASSPSGQVNDEQYF
TGTGCCAGCTCACCGTCGGGGCAGGTCAACGACGAGCAGTACTTC
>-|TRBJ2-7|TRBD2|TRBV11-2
CASSPREASSYEQYF
TGTGCCAGCAGCCCACGGGAGGCCTCATCCTACGAGCAGTACTTC
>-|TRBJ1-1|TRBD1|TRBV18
CASSSTGEPMNTEAFF
TGTGCCAGCTCATCGACAGGGGAACCCATGAACACTGAAGCTTTCTTT
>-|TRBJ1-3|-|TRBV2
CASRPNGRGNTIYF
TGTGCCAGCAGACCAAACGGTAGAGGAAACACCATATATTTT
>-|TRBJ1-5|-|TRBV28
CASSYKGRGGNQPQHF
TGTGCCAGCAGTTATAAGGGTAGGGGGGGCAATCAGCCCCAGCATTTT
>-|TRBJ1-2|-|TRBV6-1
CASSEVGQPRNYGYTF
TGTGCCAGCAGTGAAGTCGGGCAGCCCAGGAACTATGGCTACACCTTC
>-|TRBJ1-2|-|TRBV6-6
CASRYREAVGYTF
TGTGCCAGCAGATACAGGGAGGCTGTTGGCTACACCTTC
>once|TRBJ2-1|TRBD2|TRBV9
CASSERLAGGPTTSYNEQFF
TGTGCCAGCAGCGAAAGACTAGCGGGAGGGCCTACCACCTCCTACAATGAGCAGTTCTTC
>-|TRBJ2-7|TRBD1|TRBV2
CASRRDSSLYEQYF
TGTGCCAGCAGGAGGGACAGTTCCCTTTACGAGCAGTACTTC